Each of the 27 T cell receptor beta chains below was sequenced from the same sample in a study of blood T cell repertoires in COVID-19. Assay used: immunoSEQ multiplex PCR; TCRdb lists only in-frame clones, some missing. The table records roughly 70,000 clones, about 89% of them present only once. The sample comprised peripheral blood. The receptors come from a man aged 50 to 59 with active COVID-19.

The CDR3 is CASSPGLGSNEQYF. DNA of the CDR3: TGTGCCAGCAGTCCCGGACTAGGATCCAACGAGCAGTACTTC. J is TRBJ2-7 and V is TRBV5-4; TRBD2 matches 7 bases. With 5 bases clipped from V and 5 bases from J, the junction kept 10 bases outside the gene matches. From germline, CDR1 is SGHNT and CDR2 YYREEE (reference sequence). The CDR3 loop spans 14 amino acids.

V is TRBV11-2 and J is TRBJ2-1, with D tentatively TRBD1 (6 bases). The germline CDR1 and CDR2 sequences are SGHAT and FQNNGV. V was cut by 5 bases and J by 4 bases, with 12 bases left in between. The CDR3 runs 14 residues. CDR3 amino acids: CASSARDIYNEQFF. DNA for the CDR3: TGTGCCAGCAGCGCCCGGGACATATACAATGAGCAGTTCTTC.

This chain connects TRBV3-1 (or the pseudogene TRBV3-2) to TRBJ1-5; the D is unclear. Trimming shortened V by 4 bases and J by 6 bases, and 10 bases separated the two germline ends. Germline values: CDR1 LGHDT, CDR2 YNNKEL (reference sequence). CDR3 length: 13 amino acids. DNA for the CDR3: TGTGCCAGCAGCCCCAAACGGAGTCAGCCCCAGCATTTT. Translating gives CASSPKRSQPQHF.

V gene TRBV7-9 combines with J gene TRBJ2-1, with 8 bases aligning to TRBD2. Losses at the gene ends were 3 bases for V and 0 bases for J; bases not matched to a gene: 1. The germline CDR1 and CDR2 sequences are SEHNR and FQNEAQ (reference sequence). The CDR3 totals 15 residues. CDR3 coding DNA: TGTGCCAGCAGCTTGAGCGGGAGCTCCTACAATGAGCAGTTCTTC. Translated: CASSLSGSSYNEQFF.

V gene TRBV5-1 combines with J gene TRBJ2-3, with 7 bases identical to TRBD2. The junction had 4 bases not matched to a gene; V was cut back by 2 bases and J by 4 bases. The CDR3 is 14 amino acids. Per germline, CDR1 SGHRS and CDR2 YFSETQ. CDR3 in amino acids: CASSLPRGADTQYF. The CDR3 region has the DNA TGCGCCAGCAGCTTACCCCGGGGGGCAGATACGCAGTATTTT.

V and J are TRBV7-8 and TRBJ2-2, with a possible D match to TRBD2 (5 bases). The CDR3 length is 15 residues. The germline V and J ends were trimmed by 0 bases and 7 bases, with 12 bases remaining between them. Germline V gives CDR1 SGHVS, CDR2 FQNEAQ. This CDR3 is CASSLAVSSGGELFF. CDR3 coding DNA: TGTGCCAGCAGCTTAGCGGTTTCGAGCGGCGGGGAGCTGTTTTTT. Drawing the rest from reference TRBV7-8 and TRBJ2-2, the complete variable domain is GAGVSQSPRYKVAKRGQDVALRCDPISGHVSLFWYQQALGQGPEFLTYFQNEAQLDKSGLPSDRFFAERPEGSVSTLKIQRTQQEDSAVYLCASSLAVSSGGELFFGEGSRLTVL.

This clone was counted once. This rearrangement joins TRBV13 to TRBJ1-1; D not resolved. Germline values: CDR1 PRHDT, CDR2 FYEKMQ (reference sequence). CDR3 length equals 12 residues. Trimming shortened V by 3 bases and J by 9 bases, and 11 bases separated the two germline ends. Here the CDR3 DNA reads TGTGCCAGCAGCTTCTCGGGGAACCAAGCTTTCTTT. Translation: CASSFSGNQAFF.

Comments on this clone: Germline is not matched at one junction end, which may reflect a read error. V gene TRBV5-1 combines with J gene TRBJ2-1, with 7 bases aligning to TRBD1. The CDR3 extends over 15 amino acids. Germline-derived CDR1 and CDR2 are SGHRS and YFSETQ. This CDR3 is CASRLAGTEDNEQFF. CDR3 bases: TGCGCCAGCAGGTTGGCAGGGACAGAAGACAATGAGCAGTTCTTC.

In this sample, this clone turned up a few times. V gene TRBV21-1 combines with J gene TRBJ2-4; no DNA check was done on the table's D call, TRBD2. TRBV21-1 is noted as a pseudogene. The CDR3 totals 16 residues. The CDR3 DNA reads TGTGCCGGCCCCCCTAGCGGGATCTTAGCCAAAAACATTCAGTACTTC. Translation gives CAGPPSGILAKNIQYF.

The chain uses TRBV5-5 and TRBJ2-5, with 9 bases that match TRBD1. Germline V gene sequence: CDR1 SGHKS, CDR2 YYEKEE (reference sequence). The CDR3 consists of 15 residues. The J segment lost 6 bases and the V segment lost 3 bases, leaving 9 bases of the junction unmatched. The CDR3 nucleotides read TGTGCCAGCAGCTACTGGGACAGGGATGCGAAGACCCAGTACTTC. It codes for CASSYWDRDAKTQYF.

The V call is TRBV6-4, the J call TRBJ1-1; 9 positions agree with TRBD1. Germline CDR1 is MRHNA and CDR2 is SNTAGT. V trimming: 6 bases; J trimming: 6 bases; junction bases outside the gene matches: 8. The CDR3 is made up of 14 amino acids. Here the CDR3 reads CASSEGQGISEAFF. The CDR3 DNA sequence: TGTGCCAGCAGCGAGGGACAGGGAATCTCTGAAGCTTTCTTT.

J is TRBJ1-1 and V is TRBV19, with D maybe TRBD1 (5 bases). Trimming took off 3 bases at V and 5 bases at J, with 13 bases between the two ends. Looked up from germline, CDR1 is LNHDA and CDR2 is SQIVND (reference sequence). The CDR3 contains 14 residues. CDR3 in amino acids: CASSIYPGITEAFF. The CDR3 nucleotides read TGTGCCAGTAGTATCTACCCAGGGATTACTGAAGCTTTCTTT.

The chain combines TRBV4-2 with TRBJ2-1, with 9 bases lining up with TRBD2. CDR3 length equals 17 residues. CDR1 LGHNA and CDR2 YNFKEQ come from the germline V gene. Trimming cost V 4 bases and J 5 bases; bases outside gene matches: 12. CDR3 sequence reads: CASSPLSGGASNNEQFF. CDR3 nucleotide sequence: TGTGCCAGCAGCCCGCTTAGCGGGGGAGCCTCTAACAATGAGCAGTTCTTC.

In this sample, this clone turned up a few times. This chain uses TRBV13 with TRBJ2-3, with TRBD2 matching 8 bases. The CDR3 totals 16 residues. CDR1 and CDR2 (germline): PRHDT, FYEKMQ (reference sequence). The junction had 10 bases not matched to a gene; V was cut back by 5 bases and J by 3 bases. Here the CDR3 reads CASSQKYGRETDTQYF. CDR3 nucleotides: TGTGCCAGCAGCCAAAAATACGGGAGGGAGACAGATACGCAGTATTTT.

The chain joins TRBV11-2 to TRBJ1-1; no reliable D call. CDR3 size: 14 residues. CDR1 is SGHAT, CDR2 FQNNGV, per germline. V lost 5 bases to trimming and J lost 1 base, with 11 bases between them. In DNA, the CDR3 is TGTGCCAGCAGCCAAAGCGTGAAGAACACTGAAGCTTTCTTT. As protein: CASSQSVKNTEAFF.

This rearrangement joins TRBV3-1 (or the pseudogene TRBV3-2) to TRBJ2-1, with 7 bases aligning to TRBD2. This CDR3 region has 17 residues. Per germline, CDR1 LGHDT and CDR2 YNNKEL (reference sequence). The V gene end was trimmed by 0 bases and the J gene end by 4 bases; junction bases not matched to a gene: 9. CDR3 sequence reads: CASSQEGLLGGYNEQFF. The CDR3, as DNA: TGTGCCAGCAGCCAAGAGGGACTACTTGGGGGATACAATGAGCAGTTCTTC.

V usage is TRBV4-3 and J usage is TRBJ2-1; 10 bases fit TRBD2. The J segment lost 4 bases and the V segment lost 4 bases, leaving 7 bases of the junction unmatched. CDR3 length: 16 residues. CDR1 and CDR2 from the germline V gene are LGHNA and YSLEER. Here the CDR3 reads CASSLSTSGPYNEQFF. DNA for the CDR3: TGCGCCAGCAGCCTCTCGACTAGCGGGCCGTACAATGAGCAGTTCTTC.

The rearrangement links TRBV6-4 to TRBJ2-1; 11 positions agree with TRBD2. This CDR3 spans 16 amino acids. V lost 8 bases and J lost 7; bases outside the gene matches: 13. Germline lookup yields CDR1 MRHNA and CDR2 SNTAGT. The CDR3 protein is CASRDSGRAGENEQFF. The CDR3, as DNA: TGTGCCAGCCGGGATAGCGGGAGGGCGGGAGAGAATGAGCAGTTCTTC.

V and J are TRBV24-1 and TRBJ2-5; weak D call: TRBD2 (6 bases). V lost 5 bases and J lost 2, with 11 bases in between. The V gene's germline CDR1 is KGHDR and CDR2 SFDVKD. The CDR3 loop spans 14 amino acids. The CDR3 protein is CATSARDSQETQYF. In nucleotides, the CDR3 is TGTGCCACCAGTGCTCGGGACTCACAAGAGACCCAGTACTTC.

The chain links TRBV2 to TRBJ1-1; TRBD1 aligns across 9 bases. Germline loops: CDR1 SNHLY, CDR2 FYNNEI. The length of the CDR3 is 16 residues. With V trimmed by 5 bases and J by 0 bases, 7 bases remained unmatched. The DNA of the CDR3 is TGTGCCAGCAGTATCCGACAGGGGGTAATGAACACTGAAGCTTTCTTT. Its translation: CASSIRQGVMNTEAFF.

CDR3 sequence (DNA): TGTGCCAGCACCCTCCCGGGGGGATACACTGAAGCTTTCTTT. The encoded protein is CASTLPGGYTEAFF. This chain joins TRBV7-2 and TRBJ1-1, with D possibly TRBD1 on 5 matching bases. Germline assignment: CDR1 SGHTA and CDR2 FQGNSA. V dropped 7 bases and J dropped 3 bases, with 15 bases sitting between them. The CDR3 loop spans 14 amino acids. The full variable domain, in which reference TRBV7-2 and TRBJ1-1 provide the parts outside the CDR3, is GAGVSQSPSNKVTEKGKDVELRCDPISGHTALYWYRQSLGQGLEFLIYFQGNSAPDKSGLPSDRFSAERTGGSVSTLTIQRTQQEDSAVYLCASTLPGGYTEAFFGQGTRLTVV.

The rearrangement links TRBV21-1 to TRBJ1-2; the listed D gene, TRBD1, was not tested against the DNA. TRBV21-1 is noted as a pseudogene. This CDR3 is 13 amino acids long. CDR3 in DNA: TGTGCCAGCAGCCCCGACAGGTTCTATGGCTACACCTTC. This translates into CASSPDRFYGYTF.

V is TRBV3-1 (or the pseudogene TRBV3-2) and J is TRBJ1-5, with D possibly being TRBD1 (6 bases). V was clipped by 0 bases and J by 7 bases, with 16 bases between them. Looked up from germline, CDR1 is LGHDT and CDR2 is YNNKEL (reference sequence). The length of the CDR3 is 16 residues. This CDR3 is CASSQDLAGGRQPQHF. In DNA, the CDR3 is TGTGCCAGCAGCCAAGATCTGGCTGGGGGCAGACAGCCCCAGCATTTT.

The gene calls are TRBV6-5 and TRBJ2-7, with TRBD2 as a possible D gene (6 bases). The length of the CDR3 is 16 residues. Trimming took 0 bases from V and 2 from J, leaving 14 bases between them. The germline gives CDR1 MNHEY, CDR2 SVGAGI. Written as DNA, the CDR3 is TGTGCCAGCAGTTACTCCCGGCGGGACGGCCCCTACGAGCAGTACTTC. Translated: CASSYSRRDGPYEQYF.

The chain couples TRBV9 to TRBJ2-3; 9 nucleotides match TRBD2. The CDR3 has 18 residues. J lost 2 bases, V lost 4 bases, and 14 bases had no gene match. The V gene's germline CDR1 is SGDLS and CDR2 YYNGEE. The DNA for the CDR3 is TGTGCCAGCAGCTCCCCTTTTATGTTAGCGGGAGACACAGATACGCAGTATTTT. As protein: CASSSPFMLAGDTDTQYF.

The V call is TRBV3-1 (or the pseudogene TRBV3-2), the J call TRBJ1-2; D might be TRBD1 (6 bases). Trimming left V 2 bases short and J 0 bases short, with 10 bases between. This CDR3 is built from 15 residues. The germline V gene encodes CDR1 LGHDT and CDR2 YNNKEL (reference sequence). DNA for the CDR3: TGTGCCAGCAGCCAAAGGGACAAAGCTAACTATGGCTACACCTTC. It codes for CASSQRDKANYGYTF.

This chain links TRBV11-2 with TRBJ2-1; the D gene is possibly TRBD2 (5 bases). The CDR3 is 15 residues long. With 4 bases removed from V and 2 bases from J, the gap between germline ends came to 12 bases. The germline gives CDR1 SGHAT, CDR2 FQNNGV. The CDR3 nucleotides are TGTGCCAGCAGCTCAGCGGCGGACGCCTACAATGAGCAGTTCTTC. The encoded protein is CASSSAADAYNEQFF.